The 32 T cell receptor beta chains below come from one sample, sequenced in a study of blood T cell repertoires in COVID-19. Sequencing used immunoSEQ multiplex PCR; TCRdb keeps in-frame clones, though not all of them. This table holds roughly 330,000 clones, roughly 90% found once. The sample taken for sequencing was peripheral blood. These receptors came from a woman aged 45 to 65 with active or convalescent COVID-19.

This chain links TRBV6-5 with TRBJ1-2; TRBD1 matches 10 bases. V was pared by 6 bases and J by 5 bases, with 6 bases of the junction left unmatched. CDR1 and CDR2 from the germline V gene are MNHEY and SVGAGI. The CDR3 consists of 14 residues. The CDR3 DNA follows: TGTGCCAGCAGGGATCCGGGACAGGGGTATGGCTACACCTTC. Translation gives CASRDPGQGYGYTF.

The rearrangement joins TRBV28 to TRBJ1-2; D gene uncertain. The CDR3 sequence is 14 residues long. Trimming took off 2 bases at V and 7 bases at J, with 14 bases between the two ends. Germline lookup yields CDR1 MDHEN and CDR2 SYDVKM. CDR3 coding DNA: TGTGCCAGCAGTTTAGCAAGGAGGAGCGGTGGCTACACCTTC. Its protein product is CASSLARRSGGYTF.

This chain uses TRBV11-2 with TRBJ2-3, with TRBD2 matching over 12 bases. The CDR3 loop spans 16 amino acids. Trimming took 11 bases from V and 1 from J; bases not matched to a gene: 10. Germline CDR1 SGHAT, CDR2 FQNNGV. The CDR3, as DNA: TGTGCCGTGACTAGCGGGGGCCGTCTTCGCACAGATACGCAGTATTTT. Translated, it gives CAVTSGGRLRTDTQYF.

The V call is TRBV7-2, the J call TRBJ2-7; tentatively, D is TRBD2 (6 bases). Germline CDR1 SGHTA, CDR2 FQGNSA. V was cut by 1 base and J by 7 bases, with 14 bases left in between. CDR3 length: 14 amino acids. The DNA for the CDR3 is TGTGCCAGCAGCTTAGATTCGTGGGGGGATGAGCAGTACTTC. Its protein is CASSLDSWGDEQYF. Full variable domain (rest looked up from reference TRBV7-2 and TRBJ2-7): GAGVSQSPSNKVTEKGKDVELRCDPISGHTALYWYRQSLGQGLEFLIYFQGNSAPDKSGLPSDRFSAERTGGSVSTLTIQRTQQEDSAVYLCASSLDSWGDEQYFGPGTRLTVT.

This clone showed up just once. This rearrangement joins TRBV24-1 to TRBJ2-3; 8 nucleotides agree with TRBD2. Germline CDR1 reads KGHDR; CDR2 reads SFDVKD. This CDR3 comprises 14 residues. The V gene end was trimmed by 8 bases and the J gene end by 4 bases; junction bases not matched to a gene: 7. CDR3 nucleotides: TGTGCCACCACACCCACGGGAGGGCCAGATACGCAGTATTTT. It specifies CATTPTGGPDTQYF.

This clone appeared a few times. The chain recombines TRBV9 with TRBJ1-5, with D unresolved. The CDR3 contains 14 residues. Trimming removed 0 bases at V and 4 bases at J, with 8 bases between. CDR1 is SGDLS and CDR2 is YYNGEE in the germline V gene. This CDR3 is CASSVGPGNQPQHF. In DNA, the CDR3 is TGTGCCAGCAGCGTAGGCCCGGGTAATCAGCCCCAGCATTTT.

The CDR3 is CASSSPVTEAPNEQFF. The CDR3 bases are TGTGCCAGCAGTTCCCCGGTGACAGAGGCTCCCAATGAGCAGTTCTTC. The V and J genes are TRBV6-2 or TRBV6-3 and TRBJ2-1, with a tentative D call TRBD1 (5 bases). CDR1 and CDR2 (germline): MNHEY, SVGEGT. The V and J ends lost 4 bases and 6 bases respectively, with 19 bases between them. The CDR3 extends over 16 amino acids.

This chain joins TRBV6-5 and TRBJ2-7; 7 nucleotides match TRBD1. Looked up from germline, CDR1 is MNHEY and CDR2 is SVGAGI. The CDR3 totals 14 residues. V was pared by 6 bases and J by 2 bases, with 7 bases of the junction left unmatched. DNA of the CDR3: TGTGCCAGCAGGCACAGGGGATCAGCCTACGAGCAGTACTTC. Protein sequence: CASRHRGSAYEQYF.

The chain combines TRBV5-5 with TRBJ1-6; perhaps TRBD1 as D (5 bases). There are 15 residues in the CDR3. Trimming removed 5 bases from V and 5 bases from J, with 14 bases in between. CDR1 SGHKS and CDR2 YYEKEE come from the germline V gene (reference sequence). CDR3 bases: TGTGCCAGCAGGAAGTTGGACAATCATAATTCACCCCTCCACTTT. Protein sequence: CASRKLDNHNSPLHF.

The chain recombines TRBV21-1 with TRBJ1-3; the listed D gene, TRBD1, was not tested against the DNA. TRBV21-1 is labeled a pseudogene. The CDR3 has 15 amino acids. The DNA for the CDR3 is TGTGCCAGCAGCAAGGGCAGGGGGCCCGGAAACACCATATATTTT. Its translation is CASSKGRGPGNTIYF.

The gene calls are TRBV30 and TRBJ1-3; no clear D gene. The germline V gene has CDR1 GTSNPN and CDR2 SVGIG (reference sequence). Trimming pared 3 bases from V and 0 bases from J, leaving 6 bases between. There are 13 residues in the CDR3. CDR3 bases: TGTGCCTGGAGCCCGAGCTCTGGAAACACCATATATTTT. It yields the protein CAWSPSSGNTIYF.

The chain is built from TRBV4-3 and TRBJ1-2; D perhaps matches TRBD1 (5 bases). Germline loops: CDR1 LGHNA, CDR2 YSLEER. The CDR3 is made up of 15 amino acids. V lost 1 base and J lost 5, with 14 bases in between. CDR3 loop: CASSQVNQGTYGYTF. CDR3 DNA: TGCGCCAGCAGCCAAGTGAATCAGGGTACATATGGCTACACCTTC.

V and J are TRBV12-3 or TRBV12-4 and TRBJ1-5; no definite D call. The CDR3 runs 13 residues. Deletions cut 6 bases from V and 3 bases from J, with 9 bases between. In DNA form, the CDR3 reads TGTGCCAGCAGCCCAGGTCACAATCAGCCCCAGCATTTT. This codes for CASSPGHNQPQHF.

This clone was counted once. This sequence joins TRBV2 and TRBJ2-2; TRBD2 aligns across 8 bases. The ends lost 7 bases at V and 4 bases at J; junction bases unmatched: 11. The CDR3 covers 16 residues. Germline V gives CDR1 SNHLY, CDR2 FYNNEI. Here the CDR3 DNA reads TGTGCCAGCACAACATTGCGGGGGGCCCTCACCGGGGAGCTGTTTTTT. Its translation: CASTTLRGALTGELFF.

The CDR3 sequence is CASSPGTAPQETQYF. CDR3 sequence (DNA): TGTGCCAGCAGCCCTGGGACAGCACCGCAAGAGACCCAGTACTTC. The rearrangement joins TRBV7-9 to TRBJ2-5; 7 bases line up with TRBD1. Germline V CDR1 and CDR2: SEHNR, FQNEAQ (reference sequence). The CDR3 has 15 residues. The ends lost 5 bases at V and 2 bases at J; junction bases unmatched: 8.

The chain uses TRBV4-3 and TRBJ1-2, with 9 positions matching TRBD1. J was trimmed by 7 bases and V by 4 bases; bases with no gene match: 13. This CDR3 is 16 amino acids long. Germline CDR1 and CDR2: LGHNA and YSLEER. In DNA form, the CDR3 reads TGCGCCAGCAGCCGCGTAGTATCAGGGACAGGGACTGGCTACACCTTC. Translating gives CASSRVVSGTGTGYTF.

The V and J genes are TRBV28 and TRBJ2-1; D may be TRBD1 (6 bases). The germline gives CDR1 MDHEN, CDR2 SYDVKM. CDR3 length equals 16 residues. V was trimmed by 5 bases and J by 2 bases, leaving 16 bases between them. CDR3 sequence: CASSGGAEPTYNEQFF. DNA of the CDR3: TGTGCCAGCAGTGGGGGCGCGGAACCTACCTACAATGAGCAGTTCTTC.

The chain is built from TRBV6-5 and TRBJ2-5; D uncertain. Germline V lookup: CDR1 MNHEY, CDR2 SVGAGI. This CDR3 has 13 residues. V lost 8 bases and J lost 0, with 10 bases in between. The DNA of the CDR3 is TGTGCCAGCGCAGGCCGCGACCAAGAGACCCAGTACTTC. Translated, it gives CASAGRDQETQYF.

The V gene is TRBV5-1, the J gene TRBJ2-1, with 9 nucleotides matching TRBD1. The CDR3 has 15 residues. The germline V gene has CDR1 SGHRS and CDR2 YFSETQ. V was clipped by 5 bases and J by 0 bases; unmatched bases: 3. The CDR3 coding sequence is TGCGCCAGCAGTGTGGGACAGGGCTCCTACAATGAGCAGTTCTTC. As protein: CASSVGQGSYNEQFF.

V is TRBV13 and J is TRBJ1-2; 8 bases are a match to TRBD1. The junction had 7 bases not matched to a gene; V was cut back by 1 base and J by 6 bases. Germline V lookup: CDR1 PRHDT, CDR2 FYEKMQ (reference sequence). The CDR3 has 15 residues. As DNA, the CDR3 is TGTGCCAGCAGCTTAGAGGGGGACAGGAGGGATGGCTACACCTTC. Residues: CASSLEGDRRDGYTF. The variable domain in full, completed from reference TRBV13 and TRBJ1-2, reads AAGVIQSPRHLIKEKRETATLKCYPIPRHDTVYWYQQGPGQDPQFLISFYEKMQSDKGSIPDRFSAQQFSDYHSELNMSSLELGDSALYFCASSLEGDRRDGYTFGSGTRLTVV.

CDR3 residues: CASSGASLNYGYTF. Here the CDR3 DNA reads TGTGCCAGCTCAGGTGCTAGCCTGAACTATGGCTACACCTTC. The chain employs TRBV28 and TRBJ1-2; no reliable D call. Trimming left V 8 bases short and J 2 bases short, with 15 bases between. The CDR3 sequence is 14 residues long. Germline V CDR1 and CDR2: MDHEN, SYDVKM.

This CDR3 is CASSPGQGLEADTEAFF. CDR3 nucleotide sequence: TGTGCCAGCAGCCCCGGACAGGGCCTCGAGGCGGACACTGAAGCTTTCTTT. The chain uses TRBV7-9 and TRBJ1-1; 8 bases map to TRBD1. The length of the CDR3 is 17 residues. CDR1 and CDR2 from the germline V gene are SEHNR and FQNEAQ (reference sequence). Trimming at V came to 5 bases and at J to 3 bases, leaving 14 bases not matched to a gene. The whole variable domain, remainder taken from reference TRBV7-9 and TRBJ1-1, is DTGVSQNPRHKITKRGQNVTFRCDPISEHNRLYWYRQTLGQGPEFLTYFQNEAQLEKSRLLSDRFSAERPKGSFSTLEIQRTEQGDSAMYLCASSPGQGLEADTEAFFGQGTRLTVV.

The CDR3 region is CASSETVGGTQYF. The DNA for the CDR3 is TGTGCCAGCAGTGAAACCGTGGGAGGTACGCAGTATTTT. The V gene is TRBV2, the J gene TRBJ2-3, with D tentatively TRBD2 (6 bases). The V and J ends lost 2 bases and 8 bases respectively, with 11 bases between them. The CDR3 is made up of 13 amino acids. The germline V gene has CDR1 SNHLY and CDR2 FYNNEI.

This chain links TRBV2 with TRBJ1-2; 7 bases fit TRBD1. Germline V gene lookup returns CDR1 SNHLY and CDR2 FYNNEI. The CDR3 has 12 amino acids. J lost 7 bases, V lost 4 bases, and 3 bases had no gene match. The CDR3, as DNA: TGTGCCAGCAGTGGACAGGGTATTGGCTACACCTTC. Translated: CASSGQGIGYTF.

The CDR3 loop is CASSLRPSGNTGELFF. DNA of the CDR3: TGTGCCAGCAGCTTACGGCCTAGCGGGAACACCGGGGAGCTGTTTTTT. This chain uses TRBV7-9 with TRBJ2-2; 7 nucleotides agree with TRBD2. V gave up 2 bases and J gave up 1 base; unmatched junction bases: 4. The CDR3 has 16 residues. Germline V gives CDR1 SEHNR, CDR2 FQNEAQ (reference sequence).

CDR3 in DNA: TGTGCCAGCAGCCCAAAAAGGAGATTAGCGGGGATCAGCACAGATACGCAGTATTTT. Protein product: CASSPKRRLAGISTDTQYF. This rearrangement joins TRBV7-3 to TRBJ2-3, with TRBD2 matching over 8 bases. V was clipped by 5 bases and J by 0 bases; unmatched bases: 16. Germline CDR1 reads SGHTA; CDR2 reads FQGTGA. CDR3 length: 19 amino acids. The entire variable domain, with the rest obtained from reference TRBV7-3 and TRBJ2-3, is as follows: GAGVSQTPSNKVTEKGKYVELRCDPISGHTALYWYRQSLGQGPEFLIYFQGTGAADDSGLPNDRFFAVRPEGSVSTLKIQRTERGDSAVYLCASSPKRRLAGISTDTQYFGPGTRLTVL.

This chain uses TRBV10-3 with TRBJ1-1; perhaps TRBD1 as D (5 bases). CDR3 size: 11 residues. The V gene's germline CDR1 is ENHRY and CDR2 SYGVKD. The V gene lost 6 bases and the J gene lost 7 bases, with 9 bases spanning the gap. As DNA, the CDR3 is TGTGCCATCAGCCAAGACAGTGAAGCTTTCTTT. The encoded protein is CAISQDSEAFF.

This CDR3 reads CATSRGEDEKLFF. DNA for the CDR3: TGTGCCACCAGCAGAGGGGAGGATGAAAAACTGTTTTTT. The rearrangement uses TRBV15 and TRBJ1-4; no reliable D call. The germline CDR1 and CDR2 sequences are LNHNV and YYDKDF (reference sequence). The CDR3 is 13 residues long. V was trimmed by 1 base and J by 6 bases, leaving 6 bases between them.

For the CDR3, the DNA is TGTGCCAGCAATTCTGCGACAGGGGCTTTGTATAATTCACCCCTCCACTTT. Its protein product is CASNSATGALYNSPLHF. The chain uses TRBV28 and TRBJ1-6; TRBD1 agrees at 8 bases. The CDR3 sequence is 17 residues long. The trim removed 7 bases at V and 4 bases at J, leaving 12 bases unmatched. CDR1 and CDR2 (germline): MDHEN, SYDVKM.

This clone was recorded only once. The chain combines TRBV11-3 with TRBJ2-3; 11 bases are shared with TRBD2. The length of the CDR3 is 16 residues. The V segment lost 3 bases and the J segment 2 bases; nucleotides outside the gene matches: 4. Germline CDR1 reads SGHNT; CDR2 reads YENEEA. The CDR3 is CASSLGLADYTDTQYF. CDR3 bases: TGTGCCAGCAGCTTGGGACTAGCGGACTACACAGATACGCAGTATTTT.

In its sample, this clone was seen once. The chain links TRBV10-3 to TRBJ2-7; TRBD2 agrees at 7 bases. V trimming: 10 bases; J trimming: 0 bases; junction bases outside the gene matches: 9. This CDR3 contains 14 residues. Germline loops: CDR1 ENHRY, CDR2 SYGVKD. The CDR3 reads CATAPRGSSYEQYF. The CDR3 nucleotides read TGTGCCACCGCACCTCGCGGGAGCTCCTACGAGCAGTACTTC.

This rearrangement joins TRBV5-1 to TRBJ1-4; D is possibly TRBD1 (5 bases). The V gene lost 0 bases and the J gene lost 4 bases, with 7 bases spanning the gap. The CDR3 length is 14 residues. The V gene's germline CDR1 is SGHRS and CDR2 YFSETQ. CDR3 region: CASSLAGDNEKLFF. DNA of the CDR3: TGCGCCAGCAGCTTGGCGGGGGATAATGAAAAACTGTTTTTT.